Presented here are 30 T cell receptor beta chains from one specimen sequenced in a study of OX40 agonist ivuxolimab in advanced cancers. Assay used: immunoSEQ multiplex PCR; TCRdb lists only in-frame clones, some missing. Of 35,000 or so clones detected, approximately 84% appear once; the ten largest clones hold 18%. The input for sequencing was CD4+ or CD8+ T cells sorted from blood, taken in a trial of the OX40 agonist ivuxolimab. The receptors shown here come from an adult with an advanced solid tumor such as melanoma, head and neck, liver or kidney cancer.

The J gene is TRBJ1-6, the V gene TRBV10-3; 8 nucleotides align to TRBD1. The ends lost 6 bases at V and 8 bases at J; junction bases unmatched: 9. Germline-derived CDR1 and CDR2 are ENHRY and SYGVKD. There are 15 residues in the CDR3. The CDR3 loop is CAIRAPGQGYSPLHF. CDR3 bases: TGTGCCATCAGAGCCCCCGGACAGGGTTATTCACCCCTCCACTTT.

V usage is TRBV4-2 and J usage is TRBJ1-2; 9 bases agree with TRBD1. CDR1 is LGHNA and CDR2 is YNFKEQ in the germline V gene. The trim removed 6 bases at V and 5 bases at J, leaving 10 bases unmatched. The CDR3 spans 15 residues. CDR3 protein: CASSKRTGEDYGYTF. The CDR3 coding sequence is TGTGCCAGCAGTAAGAGGACAGGGGAGGATTATGGCTACACCTTC.

V usage is TRBV6-6 and J usage is TRBJ2-7; D unclear. Trimming left V 3 bases short and J 2 bases short, with 8 bases between. Germline V gives CDR1 MNHNY, CDR2 SVGAGI (reference sequence). The CDR3 spans 13 residues. The CDR3 region has the DNA TGTGCCAGCAGTTATAGGCAGACCTACGAGCAGTACTTC. Residues: CASSYRQTYEQYF.

V and J are TRBV21-1 and TRBJ2-7; the table's D gene call, TRBD1, was not cross checked with the DNA. TRBV21-1 counts as a pseudogene. The CDR3 is 14 amino acids. The CDR3 DNA reads as TGTGCCAGCTGTTCCGCGACAGGGATTTACGAGCAGTACTTC. It is translated as CASCSATGIYEQYF.

The rearrangement links TRBV11-3 to TRBJ2-2, with D possibly matching TRBD1 (6 bases). This CDR3 comprises 16 residues. Trimming shortened V by 6 bases and J by 5 bases, and 19 bases separated the two germline ends. Germline V gene lookup returns CDR1 SGHNT and CDR2 YENEEA. CDR3 in amino acids: CASSPAGRGRTGELFF. CDR3 DNA sequence: TGTGCCAGCAGTCCCGCGGGCAGGGGCCGAACCGGGGAGCTGTTTTTT. Complete variable domain (other parts from reference TRBV11-3 and TRBJ2-2): EAGVVQSPRYKIIEKKQPVAFWCNPISGHNTLYWYLQNLGQGPELLIRYENEEAVDDSQLPKDRFSAERLKGVDSTLKIQPAELGDSAVYLCASSPAGRGRTGELFFGEGSRLTVL.

The rearrangement uses TRBV5-1 and TRBJ2-3; D may be TRBD2 (5 bases). From germline, CDR1 is SGHRS and CDR2 YFSETQ. There are 15 residues in the CDR3. Between the trimmed V and J ends, which lost 6 bases and 2 bases, there was a span of 16 bases. In DNA, the CDR3 is TGCGCCAGCATTCCTGGGGAGTTTTCCACAGATACGCAGTATTTT. It yields the protein CASIPGEFSTDTQYF.

The table lists this clone with a count of one. The V and J genes are TRBV5-6 and TRBJ2-7; D is unclear. CDR1 and CDR2 (germline): SGHDT, YYEEEE. The CDR3 has 12 residues. V lost 4 bases and J lost 3, with 8 bases in between. CDR3 amino acids: CASSPLSYEQYF. In DNA, the CDR3 is TGTGCCAGCAGCCCTCTGAGCTACGAGCAGTACTTC. Full variable domain (remainder filled in from reference TRBV5-6 and TRBJ2-7): DAGVTQSPTHLIKTRGQQVTLRCSPKSGHDTVSWYQQALGQGPQFIFQYYEEEERQRGNFPDRFSGHQFPNYSSELNVNALLLGDSALYLCASSPLSYEQYFGPGTRLTVT.

V gene TRBV13 combines with J gene TRBJ2-2; TRBD2 agrees at 9 bases. Trimming at V came to 5 bases and at J to 9 bases, leaving 4 bases not matched to a gene. This CDR3 is 13 amino acids long. CDR1 is PRHDT, CDR2 FYEKMQ, per germline (reference sequence). The CDR3 is CASSPSGGRELFF. In nucleotides, the CDR3 is TGTGCCAGCAGCCCCAGCGGGGGGAGGGAGCTGTTTTTT.

The chain carries TRBV29-1 and TRBJ2-2, with TRBD2 matching over 10 bases. CDR3 length equals 15 residues. The germline CDR1 and CDR2 sequences are SQVTM and ANQGSEA. The ends lost 1 base at V and 2 bases at J; junction bases unmatched: 1. The CDR3 is CSVEGTSGNTGELFF. DNA for the CDR3: TGCAGCGTTGAAGGGACTAGCGGCAACACCGGGGAGCTGTTTTTT.

The gene calls are TRBV19 and TRBJ2-7, with D maybe TRBD2 (5 bases). The CDR3 contains 15 residues. Germline CDR1 is LNHDA and CDR2 is SQIVND (reference sequence). V shed 2 bases and J shed 2 bases, with 13 bases lying between them. CDR3 nucleotide sequence: TGTGCCAGTAGTATAACCTTTGGACTTCCCTACGAGCAGTACTTC. Translating gives CASSITFGLPYEQYF.

J is TRBJ1-4 and V is TRBV15; D is undetermined. The CDR3 is 11 residues long. Germline loops: CDR1 LNHNV, CDR2 YYDKDF (reference sequence). Deletions cut 7 bases from V and 7 bases from J, with 7 bases between. CDR3 sequence reads: CATKTFEKLFF. CDR3 nucleotide sequence: TGTGCCACCAAGACCTTTGAAAAACTGTTTTTT.

This clone has only one observation. This chain links TRBV5-5 with TRBJ2-7; D not resolved. V gave up 0 bases and J gave up 5 bases, with 12 bases separating them. The germline V gene has CDR1 SGHKS and CDR2 YYEKEE (reference sequence). The CDR3 runs 14 residues. The chain's CDR3 is CASSLVLGSHEQYF. CDR3 nucleotides: TGTGCCAGCAGCTTGGTTCTGGGATCCCACGAGCAGTACTTC.

The V gene is TRBV5-4, the J gene TRBJ2-1, with D maybe TRBD2 (5 bases). V dropped 5 bases and J dropped 0 bases, with 18 bases sitting between them. Germline V lookup: CDR1 SGHNT, CDR2 YYREEE (reference sequence). This CDR3 is 17 amino acids long. The CDR3, as DNA: TGTGCCAGCAGGCCTGGACTTATCGAGAGCTCCTACAATGAGCAGTTCTTC. Amino acids: CASRPGLIESSYNEQFF. Full variable domain (missing parts from reference TRBV5-4 and TRBJ2-1): ETGVTQSPTHLIKTRGQQVTLRCSSQSGHNTVSWYQQALGQGPQFIFQYYREEENGRGNFPPRFSGLQFPNYSSELNVNALELDDSALYLCASRPGLIESSYNEQFFGPGTRLTVL.

This chain joins TRBV5-5 and TRBJ2-1; D is ambiguous. The V end was cut by 2 bases, the J end by 0 bases, with 12 bases between. CDR1 is SGHKS, CDR2 YYEKEE, per germline (reference sequence). This CDR3 spans 16 amino acids. The CDR3 DNA is TGTGCCAGCAGCTTCCCGGCGAAGGGCTCCTACAATGAGCAGTTCTTC. It specifies CASSFPAKGSYNEQFF.

This chain links TRBV7-8 with TRBJ2-5, with D tentatively TRBD2 (6 bases). CDR1 and CDR2 from the germline V gene are SGHVS and FQNEAQ. V was pared by 1 base and J by 3 bases, with 12 bases between. The CDR3 spans 15 residues. This CDR3 reads CASSLVGTSEETQYF. Written as DNA, the CDR3 is TGTGCCAGCAGCTTAGTAGGGACTTCGGAAGAGACCCAGTACTTC.

Within the sample, this clone is medium-sized (0.01 to 0.1%). The V call is TRBV28, the J call TRBJ2-7; D may be TRBD2 (7 bases). Germline CDR1 MDHEN, CDR2 SYDVKM. The CDR3 runs 17 residues. The V end lost 4 bases, the J end lost 2 bases, and 21 bases lay between the germline ends. CDR3 coding DNA: TGTGCCAGCAGTTCCGTCGGACAGCGGGGCGAGCCCTACGAGCAGTACTTC. It is translated as CASSSVGQRGEPYEQYF.

The chain is built from TRBV10-1 and TRBJ1-5; possibly TRBD1 for D (5 bases). Trimming left V 9 bases short and J 1 base short, with 16 bases between. CDR1 and CDR2 from the germline V gene are WNHNN and SYGVQD (reference sequence). This CDR3 contains 15 residues. CDR3 nucleotide sequence: TGCGCCAGGGGGGAGGGTTGCCGGAGCAATCAGCCCCAGCATTTT. It yields the protein CARGEGCRSNQPQHF.

The sample holds a few counts of this clone. The chain employs TRBV4-1 and TRBJ1-2; a possible D gene is TRBD1 (6 bases). Germline lookup yields CDR1 MGHRA and CDR2 YSYEKL. V gave up 4 bases and J gave up 5 bases, with 17 bases separating them. The CDR3 runs 15 residues. The CDR3 DNA is TGCGCCAGCAGCCCCCGTGCGGGGGCGAGGTATGGCTACACCTTC. This translates into CASSPRAGARYGYTF.

V is TRBV5-6 and J is TRBJ2-3, with 7 bases identical to TRBD2. Per the germline V gene, CDR1 is SGHDT and CDR2 is YYEEEE. Trimming cost V 2 bases and J 2 bases; bases outside gene matches: 8. The CDR3 is 16 amino acids. The CDR3 reads CASSFITSVVTDTQYF. In DNA, the CDR3 is TGTGCCAGCAGCTTTATCACTAGCGTAGTCACAGATACGCAGTATTTT.

This chain uses TRBV6-1 with TRBJ1-1; D is ambiguous. CDR3 length: 15 amino acids. V was pared by 1 base and J by 0 bases, with 9 bases between. In germline, CDR1 is MNHNS, CDR2 SASEGT. The CDR3 spells CASSEGAPMNTEAFF. As DNA, the CDR3 is TGTGCCAGCAGTGAAGGGGCACCGATGAACACTGAAGCTTTCTTT.

V is TRBV11-2 and J is TRBJ2-1, with D possibly matching TRBD2 (6 bases). CDR1 and CDR2 from the germline V gene are SGHAT and FQNNGV. V was cut by 0 bases and J by 7 bases, with 19 bases left in between. The CDR3 length is 17 residues. CDR3 region: CASSLDSWEAGINEQFF. CDR3 coding DNA: TGTGCCAGCAGCTTAGATTCGTGGGAGGCCGGGATAAATGAGCAGTTCTTC.

This chain connects TRBV7-3 to TRBJ2-3, with 10 nucleotides matching TRBD2. CDR1 and CDR2 from the germline V gene are SGHTA and FQGTGA. With V trimmed by 3 bases and J by 1 base, 1 base remained unmatched. The CDR3 spans 15 residues. CDR3 sequence: CASSLLAGGTDTQYF. CDR3 in DNA: TGTGCCAGCAGCTTGCTAGCGGGGGGCACAGATACGCAGTATTTT.

The gene calls are TRBV5-1 and TRBJ2-7; possibly TRBD1 for D (6 bases). This CDR3 is 13 amino acids long. Trimming shortened V by 4 bases and J by 4 bases, and 12 bases separated the two germline ends. Germline CDR1 and CDR2: SGHRS and YFSETQ. The CDR3: CASSQTTGYEQYF. CDR3 nucleotide sequence: TGCGCCAGCAGCCAAACGACAGGTTACGAGCAGTACTTC.

The chain is built from TRBV7-9 and TRBJ2-7; D ambiguous. CDR1 and CDR2 (germline): SEHNR, FQNEAQ (reference sequence). The CDR3 is 12 amino acids. V was cut by 6 bases and J by 5 bases, with 11 bases left in between. The CDR3 loop reads CASRQNSHEQYF. CDR3 bases: TGTGCCAGCAGACAAAATAGCCACGAGCAGTACTTC.

CDR3 sequence reads: CSVELAAGAYEQYF. The CDR3 nucleotides are TGCAGCGTTGAATTGGCGGCAGGAGCCTACGAGCAGTACTTC. V and J are TRBV29-1 and TRBJ2-7; no firm D call. Trimming removed 2 bases from V and 2 bases from J, with 13 bases in between. Germline values: CDR1 SQVTM, CDR2 ANQGSEA. The CDR3 length is 14 residues.

J is TRBJ1-1 and V is TRBV6-1; D remains unclear. Germline CDR1 reads MNHNS; CDR2 reads SASEGT. V lost 7 bases and J 6 bases, leaving 21 bases between the germline ends. This CDR3 region has 15 residues. The CDR3 sequence is CASTERWGSLAEAFF. DNA for the CDR3: TGTGCCAGCACCGAACGATGGGGTTCTTTAGCTGAAGCTTTCTTT.

The rearrangement links TRBV5-1 to TRBJ2-7; a weak D match, TRBD2 (7 bases). V lost 2 bases and J lost 4, with 13 bases in between. This CDR3 contains 14 residues. Germline lookup yields CDR1 SGHRS and CDR2 YFSETQ. The CDR3 loop reads CASSFSGGRYEQYF. In DNA form, the CDR3 reads TGCGCCAGCAGCTTCTCGGGGGGCAGGTACGAGCAGTACTTC. Variable domain in full (rest from reference TRBV5-1 and TRBJ2-7): KAGVTQTPRYLIKTRGQQVTLSCSPISGHRSVSWYQQTPGQGLQFLFEYFSETQRNKGNFPGRFSGRQFSNSRSEMNVSTLELGDSALYLCASSFSGGRYEQYFGPGTRLTVT.

The count of this clone is one. V gene TRBV18 combines with J gene TRBJ2-4; the match to TRBD2 covers 10 bases. Germline CDR1 KGHSH, CDR2 LQKENI. The ends lost 2 bases at V and 0 bases at J; junction bases unmatched: 10. This CDR3 has 19 residues. Here the CDR3 reads CASSPSPIAGGLAKNIQYF. In DNA, the CDR3 is TGTGCCAGCTCACCAAGCCCCATAGCGGGGGGTCTAGCCAAAAACATTCAGTACTTC.

The rearrangement joins TRBV6-6 to TRBJ2-4; D possibly matches TRBD1 or TRBD2 (5 bases each). CDR1 and CDR2 from the germline V gene are MNHNY and SVGAGI (reference sequence). The CDR3 spans 15 residues. V was trimmed by 4 bases and J by 0 bases, leaving 10 bases between them. The CDR3 DNA follows: TGTGCCAGCAGTTTGGGACCGATAGCCAAAAACATTCAGTACTTC. It translates to CASSLGPIAKNIQYF.

The V gene is TRBV2, the J gene TRBJ1-2; no clear D gene. V lost 4 bases, J lost 8 bases, and 20 bases lay in between. The length of the CDR3 is 15 residues. Germline CDR1 and CDR2: SNHLY and FYNNEI. The CDR3, as DNA: TGTGCCAGCAGTGGAAGCCGGCAGCCGGTGGGGGGCTACACCTTC. Translating gives CASSGSRQPVGGYTF.